These 25 T cell receptor beta chains share one sample of origin, sequenced in a study of CD8 T cells in Susac syndrome. RNA totalling roughly 0.45 to 1 ug underwent reverse transcription with random hexamers. TCRdb reanalysed the immunoSEQ multiplex PCR reads using MiXCR and keeps one entry per CDR3 protein. The sample includes hundreds of thousands of distinct CDR3 sequences, around nine tenths of them seen just once. Sequences were obtained from CD8+ T cells from PBMCs. The origin of the receptors is a human donor with multiple sclerosis.

The CDR3 region has the DNA TGCAGTGCTAGTCTCACGGGGACGACACGGGAAAAACTGTTTTTT. Protein product: CSASLTGTTREKLFF. V gene TRBV20-1 combines with J gene TRBJ1-4; TRBD1 might be the D (5 bases). V was clipped by 3 bases and J by 8 bases, with 19 bases between them. This CDR3 comprises 15 residues. Germline V gives CDR1 DFQATT, CDR2 SNEGSKA (reference sequence).

This sequence joins TRBV7-2 and TRBJ2-7; D unresolved. CDR1 is SGHTA and CDR2 is FQGNSA in the germline V gene. This CDR3 is built from 13 residues. Trimming stripped 6 bases from V and 1 base from J, with 10 bases between. CDR3 sequence reads: CASSLASSYEQYF. DNA of the CDR3: TGTGCCAGCAGTTTGGCGTCTTCCTACGAGCAGTACTTC.

This clonotype was seen just once. CDR3 loop: CTSSQDIAGARQGCFGNTIYF. The DNA of the CDR3 is TGCACCAGCAGCCAAGATATCGCGGGGGCCAGACAGGGTTGCTTTGGAAACACCATATATTTT. The V gene is TRBV1, the J gene TRBJ1-3; TRBD1, the table's D call, lacks a check against the DNA. TRBV1 is a pseudogene locus. The CDR3 totals 21 residues.

V usage is TRBV28 and J usage is TRBJ2-2, with D possibly TRBD2 on 5 matching bases. This CDR3 has 14 residues. V lost 2 bases to trimming and J lost 3 bases, with 7 bases between them. Germline CDR1 and CDR2: MDHEN and SYDVKM. In DNA, the CDR3 is TGTGCCAGCAGTTTACCGGGGTACACCGGGGAGCTGTTTTTT. Protein: CASSLPGYTGELFF.

V usage is TRBV7-8 and J usage is TRBJ2-7; D gene unclear. Germline CDR1 reads SGHVS; CDR2 reads FQNEAQ. The CDR3 totals 15 residues. The V end was cut by 6 bases, the J end by 5 bases, with 20 bases between. CDR3: CASRPSVVSIHEQYF. CDR3 sequence (DNA): TGTGCCAGCAGGCCAAGTGTGGTTTCGATCCACGAGCAGTACTTC.

V is TRBV3-1 and J is TRBJ2-2; TRBD2 is a possible D gene (6 bases). Trimming left V 5 bases short and J 9 bases short, with 22 bases between. Germline CDR1 is LGHDT and CDR2 is YNNKEL (reference sequence). The CDR3 extends over 16 amino acids. CDR3 DNA: TGTGCCAGCAGCTCTCGCAAACGGGAGAAGAGACGGGAGCTGTTTTTT. Encoded protein: CASSSRKREKRRELFF.

The chain couples TRBV19 to TRBJ1-2; D gene ambiguous. In germline, CDR1 is LNHDA, CDR2 SQIVND (reference sequence). The CDR3 length is 11 residues. V was trimmed by 5 bases and J by 4 bases, leaving 5 bases between them. Here the CDR3 reads CASSAVYGYTF. The CDR3 DNA reads as TGTGCCAGTAGTGCCGTCTATGGCTACACCTTC.

The chain couples TRBV5-4 to TRBJ2-1; D gene ambiguous. V was clipped by 2 bases and J by 6 bases, with 6 bases between them. The CDR3 is 12 amino acids. Germline CDR1 and CDR2: SGHNT and YYREEE (reference sequence). CDR3 sequence: CASSFGPNEQFF. In DNA form, the CDR3 reads TGTGCCAGCAGCTTTGGGCCCAATGAGCAGTTCTTC.

CDR3 protein: CASSIATLGYNEQFF. The CDR3 DNA reads as TGTGCCAGTAGTATCGCAACTCTAGGGTACAATGAGCAGTTCTTC. The chain has TRBV19 and TRBJ2-1; no reliable D call. V lost 3 bases and J lost 4, with 13 bases in between. The germline CDR1 and CDR2 sequences are LNHDA and SQIVND (reference sequence). This CDR3 contains 15 residues.

The chain recombines TRBV7-9 with TRBJ1-1; weak D call: TRBD1 (5 bases). CDR3 size: 14 residues. In germline, CDR1 is SEHNR, CDR2 FQNEAQ (reference sequence). V gave up 5 bases and J gave up 3 bases, with 13 bases separating them. This chain's CDR3 is CASSPLPGYTEAFF. The DNA of the CDR3 is TGTGCCAGCAGCCCGTTACCAGGGTACACTGAAGCTTTCTTT.

The V call is TRBV4-1, the J call TRBJ2-1; 15 bases match TRBD2. The CDR3 runs 18 residues. V dropped 1 base and J dropped 4; count of bases not matched to a gene: 5. CDR1 is MGHRA, CDR2 YSYEKL, per germline. The CDR3: CASSQALGLAGGYNEQFF. The DNA of the CDR3 is TGCGCCAGCAGCCAAGCTTTGGGACTAGCGGGAGGATACAATGAGCAGTTCTTC.

V and J are TRBV6-2 or TRBV6-3 and TRBJ2-1, with 8 bases identical to TRBD2. The ends lost 6 bases at V and 7 bases at J; junction bases unmatched: 14. Germline V gives CDR1 MNHEY, CDR2 SVGEGT. The CDR3 contains 16 residues. The CDR3 DNA follows: TGTGCCAGCAGCTCCCTTGTCGGGGGGGATGTTAATGAGCAGTTCTTC. This gives the protein CASSSLVGGDVNEQFF.

This chain joins TRBV20-1 and TRBJ2-7; D remains unclear. There are 15 residues in the CDR3. CDR1 DFQATT and CDR2 SNEGSKA come from the germline V gene (reference sequence). V lost 3 bases to trimming and J lost 0 bases, with 15 bases between them. Here the CDR3 reads CSARSTLTSSYEQYF. In DNA, the CDR3 is TGCAGTGCTAGGAGTACGTTGACGAGCTCCTACGAGCAGTACTTC.

V usage is TRBV13 and J usage is TRBJ2-3; 10 nucleotides align to TRBD2. CDR1 and CDR2 (germline): PRHDT, FYEKMQ (reference sequence). Trimming removed 8 bases from V and 4 bases from J; junction bases left unmatched: 6. The CDR3 covers 14 residues. The chain's CDR3 is CASLRSGRADTQYF. CDR3 DNA sequence: TGTGCCAGCCTAAGAAGCGGGAGGGCAGATACGCAGTATTTT.

This clonotype was found once. The chain joins TRBV28 to TRBJ2-2; D perhaps matches TRBD1 (6 bases). Germline values: CDR1 MDHEN, CDR2 SYDVKM. The CDR3 is 17 amino acids. V was pared by 3 bases and J by 6 bases, with 20 bases between. CDR3 amino acids: CASSFVPGSKGAGELFF. The CDR3 coding sequence is TGTGCCAGCAGTTTTGTCCCCGGCAGCAAGGGGGCCGGGGAGCTGTTTTTT.

CDR3: CASSLRGATAMNTEAFF. In nucleotides, the CDR3 is TGTGCCAGCAGTTTGCGGGGGGCGACGGCTATGAACACTGAAGCTTTCTTT. The rearrangement links TRBV28 to TRBJ1-1; tentatively, D is TRBD1 (6 bases). CDR1 and CDR2 (germline): MDHEN, SYDVKM. CDR3 length: 17 amino acids. V lost 3 bases and J lost 0, with 17 bases in between.

The chain joins TRBV6-2 or TRBV6-3 to TRBJ2-1; D might be TRBD1 or TRBD2, each matching 5 bases. The CDR3 is 16 amino acids. In germline, CDR1 is MNHEY, CDR2 SVGEGT. V was pared by 2 bases and J by 0 bases, with 11 bases between. CDR3: CASSYPKGSSYNEQFF. In nucleotides, the CDR3 is TGTGCCAGCAGTTACCCGAAGGGGAGCTCCTACAATGAGCAGTTCTTC.

The chain carries TRBV7-9 and TRBJ2-1; D remains unclear. There are 14 residues in the CDR3. V was clipped by 5 bases and J by 9 bases, with 17 bases between them. The germline gives CDR1 SEHNR, CDR2 FQNEAQ (reference sequence). This CDR3 reads CASSAVITDGEQFF. In DNA form, the CDR3 reads TGTGCCAGCAGCGCCGTGATCACGGACGGTGAGCAGTTCTTC.

The chain has TRBV7-6 and TRBJ1-2; no clear D gene. The germline gives CDR1 SGHVS, CDR2 FNYEAQ. V gave up 4 bases and J gave up 5 bases, with 14 bases separating them. The CDR3 extends over 14 amino acids. The CDR3 bases are TGTGCCAGCAGCTCGACGATTTCTGGTTATGGCTACACCTTC. As protein: CASSSTISGYGYTF.

This chain's CDR3 is CASRAAGDSYNEQFF. In DNA form, the CDR3 reads TGTGCCAGCAGGGCAGCGGGAGACTCCTACAATGAGCAGTTCTTC. This chain links TRBV6-5 with TRBJ2-1; 8 nucleotides line up with TRBD2. CDR1 is MNHEY and CDR2 is SVGAGI in the germline V gene. J gave up 0 bases and V 6 bases, and 4 bases lay outside the gene matches. CDR3 length: 15 residues.

This chain joins TRBV28 and TRBJ2-7; D uncertain. Germline lookup yields CDR1 MDHEN and CDR2 SYDVKM. This CDR3 region has 14 residues. The germline V and J ends were trimmed by 2 bases and 2 bases, with 10 bases remaining between them. CDR3 bases: TGTGCCAGCAGTTTAGGGATGGGAACCTACGAGCAGTACTTC. The encoded protein is CASSLGMGTYEQYF.

This rearrangement joins TRBV5-4 to TRBJ1-5, with TRBD1 identical over 7 bases. The CDR3 totals 14 residues. Per germline, CDR1 SGHNT and CDR2 YYREEE (reference sequence). V shed 0 bases and J 11 bases; nucleotides not matched to a gene: 8. CDR3 loop: CASSLGVGGDTQHF. CDR3 in DNA: TGTGCCAGCAGCTTGGGGGTAGGGGGCGACACCCAGCATTTT.

The gene calls are TRBV28 and TRBJ1-1, with D maybe TRBD1 (5 bases). V lost 3 bases to trimming and J lost 7 bases, with 15 bases between them. CDR1 and CDR2 from the germline V gene are MDHEN and SYDVKM. This CDR3 region has 14 residues. CDR3 sequence (DNA): TGTGCCAGCAGTTTGGCGGGCGGGGGACTTGAAGCTTTCTTT. It yields the protein CASSLAGGGLEAFF.

This rearrangement joins TRBV27 to TRBJ2-1; possibly TRBD1 for D (5 bases). There are 15 residues in the CDR3. Trimming pared 2 bases from V and 6 bases from J, leaving 14 bases between. Germline CDR1 and CDR2: MNHEY and SMNVEV (reference sequence). DNA of the CDR3: TGTGCCAGCAGTTTAGGCCCCCAGGGTCTCAATGAGCAGTTCTTC. This codes for CASSLGPQGLNEQFF.

The chain recombines TRBV27 with TRBJ2-7; possible D gene TRBD2, 6 bases. V was trimmed by 0 bases and J by 6 bases, leaving 15 bases between them. This CDR3 region has 15 residues. The V gene's germline CDR1 is MNHEY and CDR2 SMNVEV (reference sequence). The DNA for the CDR3 is TGTGCCAGCAGTTTATCGTTAACGGCAGCGGGCGAGCAGTACTTC. This translates into CASSLSLTAAGEQYF.